This is a list of T cell receptor beta chains from one sample in a study of vaccination and CD4 T cells after COVID-19. TCRdb re-called the PCR reads with MiXCR, one entry per CDR3 protein. The sample gives roughly 20,000 distinct CDR3 sequences, around three fifths of which show up once; 7.5% to 9.5% is in the top ten. No antigen has been identified for these receptors. Sequencing was carried out using CD4+ T cells from blood, cultured in vitro. The receptors derive from a human donor who had recovered from COVID-19. The CDR3 runs from the conserved cysteine through the conserved F or W. Each record gives: clone size, V gene, J gene, D gene, CDR3 protein, CDR3 DNA. D genes are given only for firm matches. Not all rows give a size; the values are once, few, many and, for expanded clones, a class.

.	TRBV6-5	TRBJ1-1	.	CASSYNGYTEAFF	TGTGCCAGCAGTTACAACGGTTACACTGAAGCTTTCTTT
.	TRBV10-3	TRBJ2-5	TRBD2	CAISGGTSGGLETQYF	TGTGCCATCAGTGGGGGGACTAGCGGTGGGTTAGAGACCCAGTACTTC
.	TRBV5-1	TRBJ2-6	TRBD1	CASSPTGVLGFGPSGANVLTF	TGCGCCAGCAGCCCCACAGGGGTGTTAGGATTTGGGCCATCTGGGGCCAACGTCCTGACTTTC
.	TRBV6-1	TRBJ2-1	TRBD2	CASSHLTSGSYNEQFF	TGTGCCAGCAGTCACCTGACTAGCGGATCCTACAATGAGCAGTTCTTC
.	TRBV20-1	TRBJ2-3	TRBD2	CSAKMLAGPPPKGTDTQYF	TGCAGTGCTAAAATGCTAGCGGGGCCCCCCCCCAAGGGCACAGATACGCAGTATTTT
.	TRBV19	TRBJ1-2	.	CASSPSGTALPGSNYGYTF	TGTGCCAGTAGTCCTTCCGGGACGGCCCTTCCAGGTTCTAACTATGGCTACACCTTC
few	TRBV30	TRBJ1-1	TRBD1	CAWSHSGQGNTEAFF	TGTGCCTGGAGTCACTCGGGACAGGGGAACACTGAAGCTTTCTTT
.	TRBV9	TRBJ1-6	TRBD1	CASSEGQGLPNSPLHF	TGTGCCAGCAGCGAGGGACAGGGCCTTCCTAATTCACCCCTCCACTTT
.	TRBV20-1	TRBJ2-1	.	CSASEAGPYNEQFF	TGCAGTGCTAGTGAGGCGGGACCCTACAATGAGCAGTTCTTC
.	TRBV27	TRBJ1-2	TRBD1	CASRRQGVTYGYTF	TGTGCCAGCAGAAGACAGGGGGTTACCTATGGCTACACCTTC
few	TRBV12-3/TRBV12-4	TRBJ1-1	.	CASGQSVQGEAEAFF	TGTGCCAGCGGTCAATCGGTCCAGGGAGAAGCTGAAGCTTTCTTT
.	TRBV20-1	TRBJ2-4	.	CSAPPGPTSWNIQYF	TGCAGTGCTCCTCCGGGGCCGACTAGTTGGAACATTCAGTACTTC
once	TRBV29-1	TRBJ2-3	TRBD1	CSGGTGDPDTQYF	TGCAGCGGGGGGACAGGGGATCCAGATACGCAGTATTTT
few	TRBV12-3/TRBV12-4	TRBJ1-5	.	CASSLGGGSQPQHF	TGTGCCAGCAGTCTTGGGGGTGGTTCGCAGCCCCAGCATTTT
.	TRBV19	TRBJ2-2	.	CASLRGGWNTGELFF	TGTGCCAGCTTACGGGGCGGATGGAACACCGGGGAGCTGTTTTTT
.	TRBV19	TRBJ1-1	TRBD1	CASSDQGVTEAFF	TGTGCCAGTAGTGACCAGGGGGTCACTGAAGCTTTCTTT
.	TRBV24-1	TRBJ2-1	.	CATSDSGLRHSNEQFF	TGTGCCACCAGTGATTCGGGACTCCGTCATTCGAATGAGCAGTTCTTC
.	TRBV20-1	TRBJ1-5	.	CSASQGDQPQHF	TGCAGTGCTAGTCAGGGAGATCAGCCCCAGCATTTT
.	TRBV6-1	TRBJ2-7	TRBD1	CASSAGTGDLHEQYF	TGTGCCAGCAGTGCTGGGACAGGGGATTTGCACGAGCAGTACTTC
few	TRBV2	TRBJ1-2	TRBD1	CASSERSGGGYTF	TGTGCCAGCAGTGAAAGATCAGGGGGGGGCTACACCTTC
once	TRBV30	TRBJ1-2	.	CAWSAWRGGYTF	TGTGCCTGGAGTGCTTGGCGTGGTGGCTACACCTTC
.	TRBV10-3	TRBJ1-5	.	CAISERGGSTGMTQPQHF	TGTGCCATCAGTGAGCGGGGTGGGTCAACAGGGATGACCCAGCCCCAGCATTTT
.	TRBV2	TRBJ1-2	TRBD1	CASRPGGNTNGYTF	TGTGCCAGCAGGCCAGGGGGTAATACTAATGGCTACACCTTC
.	TRBV27	TRBJ2-2	TRBD1	CASSLTPRQGNTGELFF	TGTGCCAGCAGTTTAACCCCCCGACAGGGGAACACCGGGGAGCTGTTTTTT
.	TRBV24-1	TRBJ1-3	TRBD1	CATRTGVGNTIYF	TGTGCCACCAGGACAGGGGTCGGAAACACCATATATTTT
few	TRBV5-4	TRBJ2-3	.	CATQARADTQYF	TGTGCCACTCAAGCAAGGGCAGATACGCAGTATTTT
.	TRBV27	TRBJ2-2	.	CASSFKASTGELFF	TGTGCCAGCAGTTTCAAGGCTAGCACCGGGGAGCTGTTTTTT
few	TRBV27	TRBJ1-1	.	CASSSPFLNTEAFF	TGTGCCAGCAGTTCCCCCTTTCTGAACACTGAAGCTTTCTTT
.	TRBV6-5	TRBJ2-4	.	CAGSYAGVGAKNIQYF	TGTGCCGGCAGTTACGCAGGGGTGGGAGCCAAAAACATTCAGTACTTC
.	TRBV28	TRBJ1-3	.	CASSLGGNRNTGYF	TGTGCCAGCAGCCTCGGGGGGAACAGGAACACTGGGTATTTT
.	TRBV19	TRBJ1-5	.	CASSIIGSQRGYQPQHF	TGTGCCAGTAGTATCATAGGCAGCCAGAGGGGTTATCAGCCCCAGCATTTT